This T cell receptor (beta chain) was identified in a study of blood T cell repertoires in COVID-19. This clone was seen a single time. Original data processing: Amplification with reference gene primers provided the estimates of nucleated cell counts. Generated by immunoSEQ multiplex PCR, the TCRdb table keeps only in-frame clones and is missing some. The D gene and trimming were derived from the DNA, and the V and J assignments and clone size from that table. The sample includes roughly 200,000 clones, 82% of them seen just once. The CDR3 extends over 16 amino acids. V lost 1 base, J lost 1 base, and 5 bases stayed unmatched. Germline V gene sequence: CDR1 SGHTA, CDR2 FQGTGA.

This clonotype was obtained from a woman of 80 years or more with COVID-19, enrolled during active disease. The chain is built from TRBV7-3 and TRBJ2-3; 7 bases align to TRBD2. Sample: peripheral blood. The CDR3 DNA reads TGTGCCAGCAGCTTAAGGCCTAGCGGAGGCACAGATACGCAGTATTTT. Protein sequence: CASSLRPSGGTDTQYF.